This passage covers 32 T cell receptor beta chains from one sample sequenced in a study of blood T cells in healthy people across ages. Primed by a sample-barcoded 5' primer and a J-beta primer mix, a second PCR proceeded for about 7 to 11 cycles. TCRdb re-analysed the 5' RACE reads in MiXCR, keeping a single row per CDR3 protein. The sample contains about 1 million distinct CDR3 sequences, over 35% of which appear only once. Input material: blood. The receptors were sampled from an older woman in good health.

As to this clonotype: The junction and the germline gene differ at one end; a read error may be behind it. V gene TRBV20-1 combines with J gene TRBJ2-7; TRBD2 matches 9 bases. This CDR3 comprises 15 residues. CDR1 is DFQATT, CDR2 SNEGSKA, per germline (reference sequence). CDR3 amino acids: CSAAALAGTPYVQYF. In DNA form, the CDR3 reads TGCAGTGCTGCAGCTCTAGCGGGAACCCCCTACGTGCAGTACTTC.

The chain recombines TRBV30 with TRBJ2-3, with D possibly TRBD2 on 5 matching bases. The CDR3 consists of 17 residues. The V gene's germline CDR1 is GTSNPN and CDR2 SVGIG (reference sequence). The V end lost 0 bases, the J end lost 0 bases, and 16 bases lay between the germline ends. The CDR3 reads CAWSVLGVYTSTDTQYF. The CDR3, as DNA: TGTGCCTGGAGTGTACTGGGAGTCTACACTAGCACAGATACGCAGTATTTT.

This chain links TRBV5-1 with TRBJ2-1; a possible D gene is TRBD2 (5 bases). The V gene lost 0 bases and the J gene lost 6 bases, with 16 bases spanning the gap. The CDR3 has 16 residues. The germline V gene encodes CDR1 SGHRS and CDR2 YFSETQ. CDR3 coding DNA: TGCGCCAGCAGCTTGGCTGGTCAGCGGAGTGGCAATGAGCAGTTCTTC. It codes for CASSLAGQRSGNEQFF.

A remark on this clonotype: The junction departs from the called germline gene at one end, perhaps through a read error. V gene TRBV12-3 or TRBV12-4 combines with J gene TRBJ2-7; 9 nucleotides line up with TRBD1. The CDR3 has 16 residues. CDR3 nucleotides: TGTGCCAGCAGTTTAGTCGACAGGGGGAGCTCCTACGAGCAGTATTTC. Amino acids: CASSLVDRGSSYEQYF.

The V gene is TRBV6-5, the J gene TRBJ1-1, with 7 positions matching TRBD1. With V trimmed by 10 bases and J by 11 bases, 16 bases remained unmatched. CDR3 length: 13 amino acids. Germline V CDR1 and CDR2: MNHEY, SVGAGI. CDR3 amino acids: CATNRKTGEGAFF. CDR3 DNA: TGTGCCACCAATCGAAAAACAGGGGAAGGTGCTTTCTTT.

The chain combines TRBV7-6 with TRBJ2-5; D is perhaps TRBD2 (5 bases). V lost 8 bases, J lost 2 bases, and 30 bases lay in between. The CDR3 covers 19 residues. Germline CDR1 reads SGHVS; CDR2 reads FNYEAQ. This chain's CDR3 is CASGGTWGGRSTSQETQYF. CDR3 in DNA: TGTGCCAGCGGTGGTACGTGGGGTGGGAGAAGCACTTCGCAAGAGACCCAGTACTTC.

This clonotype was recorded a few times. The rearrangement links TRBV4-2 to TRBJ1-4; TRBD1 might be the D (5 bases). The V end was cut by 2 bases, the J end by 4 bases, with 14 bases between. The CDR3 has 16 amino acids. The germline gives CDR1 LGHNA, CDR2 YNFKEQ. Here the CDR3 reads CASSQFQGALNEKLFF. The CDR3 DNA reads as TGTGCCAGCAGCCAATTCCAGGGTGCCCTTAATGAAAAACTGTTTTTT.

The J gene is TRBJ2-7, the V gene TRBV5-4; possibly TRBD1 for D (6 bases). The CDR3 totals 16 residues. V lost 6 bases and J 1 base, leaving 20 bases between the germline ends. The V gene's germline CDR1 is SGHNT and CDR2 YYREEE (reference sequence). CDR3 in amino acids: CASTPGDRKASYEQYF. The CDR3 bases are TGTGCCAGCACCCCCGGCGACAGGAAGGCATCCTACGAGCAGTACTTC.

The chain employs TRBV2 and TRBJ2-1; the D is unclear. Looked up from germline, CDR1 is SNHLY and CDR2 is FYNNEI. The V and J ends lost 6 bases and 5 bases respectively, with 14 bases between them. The CDR3 spans 14 residues. CDR3 residues: CASSPRVTNNEQFF. CDR3 DNA: TGTGCCAGCAGCCCTCGGGTCACCAACAATGAGCAGTTCTTC.

This clonotype was found a few times. In DNA form, the CDR3 reads TGTGCCAGCAGCGCCGGGACAGGGAGAACTGAAGCTTTCTTT. This gives the protein CASSAGTGRTEAFF. The chain employs TRBV7-9 and TRBJ1-1; 9 bases agree with TRBD1. V lost 5 bases and J lost 5; bases outside the gene matches: 6. Germline CDR1 is SEHNR and CDR2 is FQNEAQ (reference sequence). This CDR3 has 14 residues.

This clonotype showed up just a few times. The chain employs TRBV20-1 and TRBJ1-5, with no clear D. V was pared by 1 base and J by 6 bases, with 7 bases between. The CDR3 covers 12 residues. The V gene's germline CDR1 is DFQATT and CDR2 SNEGSKA (reference sequence). CDR3 DNA: TGCAGTGCTAGAGCCCCGCCTCAGCCCCAGCATTTT. Its protein product is CSARAPPQPQHF.

The rearrangement uses TRBV5-1 and TRBJ2-7, with D perhaps TRBD1 (5 bases). The CDR3 loop spans 16 amino acids. The germline CDR1 and CDR2 sequences are SGHRS and YFSETQ. The V end was cut by 0 bases, the J end by 4 bases, with 17 bases between. This chain's CDR3 is CASSLDGASLGYEQYF. CDR3 DNA: TGCGCCAGCAGCTTGGATGGGGCATCACTTGGTTACGAGCAGTACTTC. The complete variable domain, with remaining parts taken from reference TRBV5-1 and TRBJ2-7, reads KAGVTQTPRYLIKTRGQQVTLSCSPISGHRSVSWYQQTPGQGLQFLFEYFSETQRNKGNFPGRFSGRQFSNSRSEMNVSTLELGDSALYLCASSLDGASLGYEQYFGPGTRLTVT.

J is TRBJ2-7 and V is TRBV2; D gene ambiguous. Trimming took 6 bases from V and 6 from J, leaving 12 bases between them. Germline values: CDR1 SNHLY, CDR2 FYNNEI. The CDR3 length is 12 residues. This CDR3 reads CASSEIHIEQYF. CDR3 DNA sequence: TGTGCCAGCAGCGAGATTCACATCGAGCAGTACTTC.

This clonotype occurred a few times. The V call is TRBV6-5, the J call TRBJ1-2; 11 bases align to TRBD1. Per the germline V gene, CDR1 is MNHEY and CDR2 is SVGAGI. The length of the CDR3 is 19 residues. Trimming at V came to 5 bases and at J to 4 bases, leaving 18 bases not matched to a gene. The CDR3 loop is CASSTLNVLDRGRGYGYTF. CDR3 coding DNA: TGTGCCAGCAGTACTTTAAATGTTCTGGACAGGGGGCGCGGCTATGGCTACACCTTC.

The chain has TRBV7-8 and TRBJ2-5; 13 bases agree with TRBD2. V dropped 5 bases and J dropped 0; count of bases not matched to a gene: 3. CDR1 and CDR2 (germline): SGHVS, FQNEAQ. This CDR3 is built from 16 residues. The CDR3 is CASSPGTSGNQETQYF. CDR3 in DNA: TGTGCCAGCAGCCCGGGGACTAGCGGGAACCAAGAGACCCAGTACTTC.

The chain joins TRBV30 to TRBJ2-7, with 7 bases matching TRBD1. Trimming cost V 0 bases and J 3 bases; bases outside gene matches: 2. Per the germline V gene, CDR1 is GTSNPN and CDR2 is SVGIG (reference sequence). This CDR3 has 13 amino acids. The CDR3 sequence: CAWSVGTVYEQYF. The CDR3 DNA is TGTGCCTGGAGTGTAGGGACAGTCTACGAGCAGTACTTC. Variable domain in full (rest from reference TRBV30 and TRBJ2-7): SQTIHQWPATLVQPVGSPLSLECTVEGTSNPNLYWYRQAAGRGLQLLFYSVGIGQISSEVPQNLSASRPQDRQFILSSKKLLLSDSGFYLCAWSVGTVYEQYFGPGTRLTVT.

This clonotype was found many times. J is TRBJ2-7 and V is TRBV18; 8 bases match TRBD1. The CDR3 runs to 14 residues. From germline, CDR1 is KGHSH and CDR2 LQKENI. Trimming cost V 6 bases and J 2 bases; bases outside gene matches: 6. The CDR3 coding sequence is TGTGCCAGCTCCCAGGGGGCGCAAACCTACGAGCAGTACTTC. This gives the protein CASSQGAQTYEQYF.

The chain links TRBV5-1 to TRBJ2-4; possibly TRBD1 for D (6 bases). The V gene lost 0 bases and the J gene lost 5 bases, with 12 bases spanning the gap. Germline V gene sequence: CDR1 SGHRS, CDR2 YFSETQ. The CDR3 contains 15 residues. The CDR3 DNA sequence: TGCGCCAGCAGCTTGGGTCAGGGGTTTGAAAACATTCAGTACTTC. Translation: CASSLGQGFENIQYF.

The rearrangement uses TRBV6-2 or TRBV6-3 and TRBJ2-7; possibly TRBD1 for D (6 bases). This CDR3 has 12 amino acids. CDR1 MNHEY and CDR2 SVGEGT come from the germline V gene. Deletions cut 2 bases from V and 10 bases from J, with 12 bases between. CDR3 DNA: TGTGCCAGCAGTTACCAGGGGAGAACCCAGTACTTC. This sequence encodes CASSYQGRTQYF.

The V and J genes are TRBV7-9 and TRBJ1-1; D is unclear. Germline V CDR1 and CDR2: SEHNR, FQNEAQ (reference sequence). The V gene lost 5 bases and the J gene lost 7 bases, with 17 bases spanning the gap. The CDR3 has 14 amino acids. The CDR3 region has the DNA TGTGCCAGCAGCGCATTAGGATGGTCCTATGAAGCTTTCTTT. The encoded protein is CASSALGWSYEAFF.

This sequence joins TRBV5-1 and TRBJ2-1; tentative D call: TRBD1 (5 bases). CDR1 and CDR2 from the germline V gene are SGHRS and YFSETQ. V was trimmed by 2 bases and J by 7 bases, leaving 19 bases between them. This CDR3 is 16 amino acids long. The CDR3 DNA sequence: TGCGCCAGCAGCTTCTTAGGGCAGGGCCTACAGAATGAGCAGTTCTTC. Its translation: CASSFLGQGLQNEQFF.

A single count supports this clonotype. A read error may account for a junction end that differs from germline. The chain employs TRBV20-1 and TRBJ1-2; D gene uncertain. The CDR3 sequence is 12 residues long. Germline V CDR1 and CDR2: DFQATT, SNEGSKA (reference sequence). CDR3 amino acids: CRARSEPGGYTF. As DNA, the CDR3 is TGCAGGGCTAGGTCGGAGCCGGGGGGCTACACCTTC.

Points on this clonotype: This may be a read error, as it is one base from a much larger clone. This chain connects TRBV6-6 to TRBJ2-3, with 8 bases identical to TRBD2. Trimming at V came to 6 bases and at J to 3 bases, leaving 11 bases not matched to a gene. This CDR3 spans 16 amino acids. From germline, CDR1 is MNHNY and CDR2 SVGAGI (reference sequence). CDR3: CASSYAGGSPTDTQYF. The CDR3, as DNA: TGTGCCAGCAGCTACGCGGGGGGCAGCCCTACAGATACGCAGTATTTT.

The gene calls are TRBV2 and TRBJ1-1, with a tentative D call TRBD1 (5 bases). Trimming took off 6 bases at V and 1 base at J, with 12 bases between the two ends. The CDR3 totals 14 residues. Germline V lookup: CDR1 SNHLY, CDR2 FYNNEI. CDR3: CASSLDSSNTEAFF. In DNA, the CDR3 is TGTGCCAGCAGCCTTGACAGTTCGAACACTGAAGCTTTCTTT. The full variable domain, rest sourced from reference TRBV2 and TRBJ1-1, is EPEVTQTPSHQVTQMGQEVILRCVPISNHLYFYWYRQILGQKVEFLVSFYNNEISEKSEIFDDQFSVERPDGSNFTLKIRSTKLEDSAMYFCASSLDSSNTEAFFGQGTRLTVV.

This clonotype has only a few counts. The chain uses TRBV11-3 and TRBJ2-5; no firm D call. V lost 5 bases and J lost 5, with 15 bases in between. There are 14 residues in the CDR3. From germline, CDR1 is SGHNT and CDR2 YENEEA. The DNA of the CDR3 is TGTGCCAGCAGCCCCAGTGGGCGCCTGGAGACCCAGTACTTC. It yields the protein CASSPSGRLETQYF.

The CDR3 DNA follows: TGTGCCATCAGTGAGGATACAGGAAAAGAGACCCAGTACTTC. Residues: CAISEDTGKETQYF. V usage is TRBV10-3 and J usage is TRBJ2-5; tentative D call: TRBD1 (5 bases). In germline, CDR1 is ENHRY, CDR2 SYGVKD. The CDR3 contains 14 residues. V shed 2 bases and J shed 3 bases, with 10 bases lying between them.

The V and J genes are TRBV2 and TRBJ2-1; D gene unclear. CDR3 size: 16 residues. Germline lookup yields CDR1 SNHLY and CDR2 FYNNEI. Trimming took 4 bases from V and 4 from J, leaving 17 bases between them. CDR3 DNA sequence: TGTGCCAGCAGTGGGCTGGACGGTACTGGATACAATGAGCAGTTCTTC. Amino acid sequence: CASSGLDGTGYNEQFF.

The V gene is TRBV7-3, the J gene TRBJ2-1, with 16 bases aligning to TRBD2. The CDR3 is made up of 18 amino acids. The V segment lost 0 bases and the J segment 4 bases; nucleotides outside the gene matches: 3. CDR1 is SGHTA, CDR2 FQGTGA, per germline. The CDR3 nucleotides read TGTGCCAGCAGCTTAACGGCGGGACTAGCGGGAGGGTACAATGAGCAGTTCTTC. Translating gives CASSLTAGLAGGYNEQFF.

This clonotype has more than one count but fewer than ten. The chain links TRBV2 to TRBJ1-2; tentative D call: TRBD1 (6 bases). The CDR3 runs to 13 residues. Trimming stripped 9 bases from V and 7 bases from J, with 18 bases between. Germline CDR1 is SNHLY and CDR2 is FYNNEI. The CDR3 DNA reads TGTGCCAGTGACTCGGGGGCTGTGCGTGGCTACACCTTC. Translated, it gives CASDSGAVRGYTF.

This clonotype has just a few counts. V is TRBV18 and J is TRBJ2-6; D perhaps matches TRBD1 (5 bases). CDR1 is KGHSH, CDR2 LQKENI, per germline. With 6 bases removed from V and 0 bases from J, the gap between germline ends came to 21 bases. This CDR3 comprises 19 residues. The CDR3 reads CASSLTTPGISSGANVLTF. The DNA for the CDR3 is TGTGCCAGCTCCCTCACCACGCCAGGGATAAGCTCTGGGGCCAACGTCCTGACTTTC.

This clonotype was counted at least ten times. The chain uses TRBV9 and TRBJ2-5; either TRBD1 or TRBD2 may supply D (5 bases each). V dropped 0 bases and J dropped 1 base, with 13 bases sitting between them. Germline CDR1 reads SGDLS; CDR2 reads YYNGEE. CDR3 length equals 16 residues. In nucleotides, the CDR3 is TGTGCCAGCAGCGTAGTCGGGGTGGGGGTCCAAGAGACCCAGTACTTC. Encoded protein: CASSVVGVGVQETQYF.

The chain joins TRBV5-1 to TRBJ2-2; D gene unclear. CDR1 and CDR2 from the germline V gene are SGHRS and YFSETQ. Between the trimmed V and J ends, which lost 4 bases and 1 base, there was a span of 11 bases. The CDR3 has 15 residues. CDR3: CASSPGTLNTGELFF. CDR3 bases: TGCGCCAGCAGCCCCGGTACCCTGAACACCGGGGAGCTGTTTTTT. Variable domain in full (rest from reference TRBV5-1 and TRBJ2-2): KAGVTQTPRYLIKTRGQQVTLSCSPISGHRSVSWYQQTPGQGLQFLFEYFSETQRNKGNFPGRFSGRQFSNSRSEMNVSTLELGDSALYLCASSPGTLNTGELFFGEGSRLTVL.